This T cell receptor beta chain was identified in a study of vaccination effects on CD4 cells after COVID-19. On the study more broadly: Sampling occurred a median 72 days post second dose, range 14 to 241.

Germline V CDR1 and CDR2: MNHNS, SASEGT. This CDR3 region has 14 residues. The germline V and J ends were trimmed by 2 bases and 6 bases, with 12 bases remaining between them. Overall study results and limits: Healthy vaccinees' vaccine-induced clones included only 1 of 255 cross-reacting with common cold coronaviruses.

Details on this clone: Its cognate antigen is unknown.

Produced via immunoSEQ multiplex PCR; TCRdb's table is partial and in-frame only. The sample yields some 70,000 clones, about 80% seen once. Viral peptide pool expansion of antigen-specific CD4+ T cells preceded sequencing in the ViraFEST assay. Culture lasted about 11 days before CD4+ T cell isolation. Participants were given two doses of BNT162b2 or mRNA-1273 vaccine. Nucleocapsid antibodies stayed negative before and after vaccination, showing no earlier SARS-CoV-2 infection. The specimen was CD4+ T cells from PBMCs cultured with HCoV-229E spike peptides, collected after COVID-19 vaccination. This chain connects TRBV6-1 to TRBJ2-3; a possible D gene is TRBD1 (7 bases). The sequence came from a human donor who received a COVID-19 vaccine. The chain's CDR3 is CASSEYRGGDTQYF. The CDR3 DNA reads TGTGCCAGCAGTGAATACAGGGGAGGTGATACGCAGTATTTT.